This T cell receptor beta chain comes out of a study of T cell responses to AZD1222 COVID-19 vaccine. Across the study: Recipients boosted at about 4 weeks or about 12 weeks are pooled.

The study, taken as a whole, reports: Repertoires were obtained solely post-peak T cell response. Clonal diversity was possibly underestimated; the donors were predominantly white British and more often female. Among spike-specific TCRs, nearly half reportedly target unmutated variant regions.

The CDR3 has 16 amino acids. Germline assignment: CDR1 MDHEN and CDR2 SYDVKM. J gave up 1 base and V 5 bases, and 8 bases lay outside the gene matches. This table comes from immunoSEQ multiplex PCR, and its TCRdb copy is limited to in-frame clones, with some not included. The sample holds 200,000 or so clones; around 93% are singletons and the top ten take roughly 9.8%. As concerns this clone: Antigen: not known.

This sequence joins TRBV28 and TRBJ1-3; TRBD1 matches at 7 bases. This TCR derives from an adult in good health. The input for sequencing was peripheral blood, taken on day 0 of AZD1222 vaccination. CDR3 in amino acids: CASSGSPGGSGNTIYF. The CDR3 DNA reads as TGTGCCAGCAGTGGTTCACCAGGGGGTTCTGGAAACACCATATATTTT.